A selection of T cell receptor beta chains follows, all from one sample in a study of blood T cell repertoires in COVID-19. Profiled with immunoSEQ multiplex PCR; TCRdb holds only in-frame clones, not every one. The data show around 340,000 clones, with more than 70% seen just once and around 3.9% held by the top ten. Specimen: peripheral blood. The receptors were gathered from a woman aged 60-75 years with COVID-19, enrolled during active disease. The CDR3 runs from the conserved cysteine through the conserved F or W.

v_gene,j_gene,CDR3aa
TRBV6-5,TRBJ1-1,CASSYHRQGTEAFF
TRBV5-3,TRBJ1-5,CARSAGRAPWNQPQHF
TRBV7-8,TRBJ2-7,CASSLVRVVLSSYEQYF
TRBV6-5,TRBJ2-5,CASRASGGVQETQYF
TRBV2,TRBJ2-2,CASSARTSLNTGELFF
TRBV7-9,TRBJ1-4,CASSLNEKLFF
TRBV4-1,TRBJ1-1,CASSRRENTEAFF
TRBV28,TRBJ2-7,CASSLSGGQRGEQYF
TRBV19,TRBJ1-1,CASSIALSGTEAFF
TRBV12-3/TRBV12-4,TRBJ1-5,CASRRGGEPQHF
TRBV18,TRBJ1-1,CASSPLVRDTEAFF
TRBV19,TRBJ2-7,CASSLETGFYEQYF
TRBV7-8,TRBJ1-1,CASRVLDTEAFF
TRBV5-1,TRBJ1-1,CASSFGGNTEAFF
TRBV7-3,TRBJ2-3,CASSWGLTRADTQYF
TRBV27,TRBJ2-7,CASRSGIRGQTSYEQYF
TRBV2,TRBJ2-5,CASSSPLAGGGQETQYF
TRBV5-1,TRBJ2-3,CASQPGSSTDTQYF
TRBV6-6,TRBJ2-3,CASGGSTDTQYF
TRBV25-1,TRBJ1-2,CASSEDRGIANYGYTF
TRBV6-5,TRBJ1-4,CASSSQGAGREKLFF
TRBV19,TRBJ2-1,CASSPGRNRGRTGNEQFF
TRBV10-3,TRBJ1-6,CAIRPTALNSPLHF
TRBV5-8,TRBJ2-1,CASSLARGTLSYNEQFF
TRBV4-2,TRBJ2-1,CASEKGGIDNEQFF
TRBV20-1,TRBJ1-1,CSAPSQTEAFF
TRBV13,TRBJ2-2,CASSFSRTGELFF
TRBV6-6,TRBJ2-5,CASSPGVAGAETQYF
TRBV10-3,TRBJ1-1,CAIRRTAPNTEAFF
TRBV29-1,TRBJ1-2,CSVEDHTSYGYTF
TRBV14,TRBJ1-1,CASSHAGRGRVTEAFF
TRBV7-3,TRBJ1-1,CASSLLPLSQNFNTEAFF
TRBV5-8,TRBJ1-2,CASSLKGFYGYTF
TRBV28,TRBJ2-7,CASRAGTASYEQYF
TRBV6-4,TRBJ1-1,CASSGTGGTEAFF
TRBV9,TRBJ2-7,CASSAGGSGSYEQYF
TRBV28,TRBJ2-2,CASSGTSFANTGELFF